These 17 T cell receptor beta chains originate from one sample sequenced in a study of T cells in Graves' hyperthyroidism and ophthalmopathy. Using RNA transcripts as the source, TCR beta CDR3 regions were amplified. Primed by the HTBI set, a first-round RT-PCR was run on the TCR CDR3. TCRdb analysed the multiplex PCR reads with MiXCR anew, one entry per CDR3 protein. The sample lists some 350,000 distinct CDR3 sequences, 15% to 18% occurring once. Sample: blood. Source of these receptors: a woman in her late teens or twenties with Graves' hyperthyroidism that later progressed to Graves' ophthalmopathy.

This clonotype has at least ten counts. The chain links TRBV28 to TRBJ2-1; D may be TRBD2 (6 bases). This CDR3 has 17 amino acids. Germline V gene sequence: CDR1 MDHEN, CDR2 SYDVKM. V was pared by 4 bases and J by 2 bases, with 18 bases between. CDR3 sequence reads: CASSYRRGLQTYNEQFF. The CDR3 DNA reads as TGTGCCAGCAGTTACCGAAGGGGACTCCAGACCTACAATGAGCAGTTCTTC.

This clonotype has at least ten counts. The CDR3 DNA sequence: TGTGCCAGCAGTATCGCCGACAGCCCCTATGGCTACACCTTC. Translating it yields CASSIADSPYGYTF. The gene calls are TRBV2 and TRBJ1-2; D perhaps matches TRBD1 (5 bases). CDR1 and CDR2 from the germline V gene are SNHLY and FYNNEI. CDR3 length equals 14 residues. V lost 5 bases and J lost 4, with 14 bases in between.

There are many counts of this clonotype. The chain carries TRBV4-3 and TRBJ2-3; 7 nucleotides agree with TRBD2. J was trimmed by 4 bases and V by 0 bases; bases with no gene match: 4. Germline V CDR1 and CDR2: LGHNA, YSLEER. This CDR3 region has 15 residues. CDR3 region: CASSQDRGGADTQYF. DNA of the CDR3: TGCGCCAGCAGCCAAGATCGGGGAGGGGCAGATACGCAGTATTTT.

The CDR3, as DNA: TGTGCCTGGAGTCCCCGGGGACCTAGCAATCAGCCCCAGCATTTT. Its translation is CAWSPRGPSNQPQHF. V gene TRBV30 combines with J gene TRBJ1-5; TRBD1 is a possible D gene (5 bases). CDR1 and CDR2 from the germline V gene are GTSNPN and SVGIG (reference sequence). The CDR3 contains 15 residues. V lost 2 bases to trimming and J lost 0 bases, with 11 bases between them.

V gene TRBV3-1 combines with J gene TRBJ2-1; perhaps TRBD2 as D (6 bases). V lost 4 bases, J lost 12 bases, and 22 bases lay in between. The CDR3 loop spans 15 amino acids. The V gene's germline CDR1 is LGHDT and CDR2 YNNKEL (reference sequence). DNA of the CDR3: TGTGCCAGCAGCCCATTTAAAACGGGGGTATTGCCGCAGTTCTTC. It yields the protein CASSPFKTGVLPQFF.

V is TRBV10-3 and J is TRBJ2-4; D is perhaps TRBD1 (6 bases). Germline V gene lookup returns CDR1 ENHRY and CDR2 SYGVKD. V was trimmed by 2 bases and J by 9 bases, leaving 11 bases between them. This CDR3 spans 13 amino acids. In nucleotides, the CDR3 is TGTGCCATCAGTGAGCCAGGGGACGGCATTCAGTACTTC. Protein sequence: CAISEPGDGIQYF.

In this sample, this clonotype turned up a few times. The J gene is TRBJ1-4, the V gene TRBV9; D perhaps matches TRBD1 (6 bases). V was pared by 0 bases and J by 8 bases, with 17 bases between. Germline V CDR1 and CDR2: SGDLS, YYNGEE. This CDR3 region has 16 residues. The CDR3 nucleotides read TGTGCCAGCAGCGTAGCTACGGGGGCCGTTGGCGAAAAACTGTTTTTT. Protein product: CASSVATGAVGEKLFF.

The chain has TRBV30 and TRBJ2-2, with TRBD2 matching over 12 bases. Germline V gene sequence: CDR1 GTSNPN, CDR2 SVGIG (reference sequence). V lost 5 bases, J lost 6 bases, and 7 bases stayed unmatched. The CDR3 has 15 amino acids. CDR3 in DNA: TGTGCCTGGGAGGGTCTAGCGGGAGGGCCCGGGGAGCTGTTTTTT. Translated: CAWEGLAGGPGELFF.

This clonotype was detected many times. The V call is TRBV2, the J call TRBJ2-7; 11 nucleotides match TRBD2. CDR3 length equals 15 residues. Germline V lookup: CDR1 SNHLY, CDR2 FYNNEI. Trimming at V came to 6 bases and at J to 7 bases, leaving 11 bases not matched to a gene. The CDR3 sequence: CASRPGTSGALEQYF. The CDR3, as DNA: TGTGCCAGCAGGCCCGGGACTAGCGGAGCCCTAGAGCAGTACTTC. Based on the CDR3 plus reference TRBV2 and TRBJ2-7, the full variable domain is EPEVTQTPSHQVTQMGQEVILRCVPISNHLYFYWYRQILGQKVEFLVSFYNNEISEKSEIFDDQFSVERPDGSNFTLKIRSTKLEDSAMYFCASRPGTSGALEQYFGPGTRLTVT.

The V and J genes are TRBV28 and TRBJ1-1; possible D gene TRBD1, 5 bases. Germline lookup yields CDR1 MDHEN and CDR2 SYDVKM. V lost 5 bases to trimming and J lost 0 bases, with 10 bases between them. There are 14 residues in the CDR3. Here the CDR3 reads CASSPLGVNTEAFF. In DNA form, the CDR3 reads TGTGCCAGCAGTCCCTTAGGGGTGAACACTGAAGCTTTCTTT.

There are many counts of this clonotype. The chain couples TRBV7-9 to TRBJ2-1; D might be TRBD1 or TRBD2, each matching 5 bases. The CDR3 consists of 13 residues. Germline CDR1 SEHNR, CDR2 FQNEAQ (reference sequence). The V end was cut by 5 bases, the J end by 7 bases, with 12 bases between. CDR3 sequence (DNA): TGTGCCAGCAGCCCTTTGTGGGGGAATGAGCAGTTCTTC. Its translation: CASSPLWGNEQFF.

The chain recombines TRBV9 with TRBJ1-1, with 9 bases matching TRBD1. This CDR3 contains 14 residues. V lost 3 bases, J lost 0 bases, and 0 bases stayed unmatched. Germline V gene data show CDR1 as SGDLS and CDR2 as YYNGEE. The CDR3 here is CASSGQGVNTEAFF. The DNA for the CDR3 is TGTGCCAGCAGCGGACAGGGGGTGAACACTGAAGCTTTCTTT.

Ten or more counts support this clonotype. The rearrangement joins TRBV2 to TRBJ2-4, with TRBD2 as a possible D gene (5 bases). Trimming cost V 3 bases and J 2 bases, with 14 bases left between them. Germline loops: CDR1 SNHLY, CDR2 FYNNEI. This CDR3 region has 16 residues. The CDR3 DNA follows: TGTGCCAGCAGTGAGGAGTCGGGATTATCCAAAAACATTCAGTACTTC. Translation gives CASSEESGLSKNIQYF.

This clonotype was counted ten times or more. The chain recombines TRBV24-1 with TRBJ2-1; TRBD1 agrees at 9 bases. In germline, CDR1 is KGHDR, CDR2 SFDVKD. The CDR3 contains 17 residues. Trimming removed 3 bases from V and 3 bases from J; junction bases left unmatched: 8. This chain's CDR3 is CATSDAGGQGFYNEQFF. As DNA, the CDR3 is TGTGCCACCAGTGATGCAGGGGGACAGGGTTTCTACAATGAGCAGTTCTTC.

This clonotype has a count of ten or more. The rearrangement uses TRBV20-1 and TRBJ2-7; 7 bases map to TRBD2. Germline assignment: CDR1 DFQATT and CDR2 SNEGSKA (reference sequence). Trimming removed 3 bases from V and 6 bases from J; junction bases left unmatched: 5. The CDR3 is 12 residues long. The CDR3 DNA follows: TGCAGTGCTAGTAGAACGGGAGGCGAGCAGTACTTC. As protein: CSASRTGGEQYF.

This clonotype was counted at least ten times. The V gene is TRBV29-1, the J gene TRBJ2-3; 10 bases are a match to TRBD2. The germline gives CDR1 SQVTM, CDR2 ANQGSEA. This CDR3 has 13 amino acids. The ends lost 8 bases at V and 1 base at J; junction bases unmatched: 3. The CDR3 nucleotides read TGCAGCTCTGGACTAGCGGGCACAGATACGCAGTATTTT. This gives the protein CSSGLAGTDTQYF.

Ten or more counts support this clonotype. V usage is TRBV2 and J usage is TRBJ1-1; D ambiguous. With 4 bases removed from V and 3 bases from J, the gap between germline ends came to 9 bases. The CDR3 is 13 amino acids. The germline V gene has CDR1 SNHLY and CDR2 FYNNEI. The CDR3: CASSAAGDTEAFF. The DNA for the CDR3 is TGTGCCAGCAGTGCAGCCGGGGACACTGAAGCTTTCTTT.